The 21 T cell receptor beta chains in this list originate from one sample, sequenced in a study of cytomegalovirus exposure and HLA in healthy donors. The method was immunoSEQ multiplex PCR; TCRdb's version includes in-frame clones alone and lacks a portion of them. The sample has 120,000 or so clones, over 65% seen once. Specimen: PBMCs. The receptor set was obtained from a woman in her 30s in good health and CMV-seronegative.

V gene TRBV5-1 combines with J gene TRBJ2-5; TRBD2 is a possible D gene (5 bases). The CDR3 is 15 amino acids. Germline lookup yields CDR1 SGHRS and CDR2 YFSETQ. Deletions cut 3 bases from V and 4 bases from J, with 16 bases between. CDR3: CASSSGLAVSETQYF. CDR3 sequence (DNA): TGCGCCAGCAGCTCCGGGCTAGCAGTGTCAGAGACCCAGTACTTC.

The chain couples TRBV6-5 to TRBJ2-2; 12 bases align to TRBD2. With V trimmed by 4 bases and J by 5 bases, 5 bases remained unmatched. CDR1 is MNHEY, CDR2 SVGAGI, per germline. The CDR3 length is 16 residues. Here the CDR3 reads CASSSSTSGGTGELFF. The CDR3 DNA reads as TGTGCCAGCAGTTCCTCGACTAGCGGGGGTACCGGGGAGCTGTTTTTT.

J is TRBJ1-2 and V is TRBV5-1, with D possibly matching TRBD1 (6 bases). Trimming left V 4 bases short and J 0 bases short, with 10 bases between. CDR1 SGHRS and CDR2 YFSETQ come from the germline V gene. The CDR3 spans 14 residues. CDR3 region: CASSPRQANYGYTF. CDR3 DNA sequence: TGCGCCAGCAGCCCGCGACAGGCTAACTATGGCTACACCTTC.

The chain joins TRBV5-6 to TRBJ2-7; possibly TRBD1 for D (5 bases). Per germline, CDR1 SGHDT and CDR2 YYEEEE. The ends were cut back, 1 base at V and 3 bases at J, with 8 bases in the middle. This CDR3 contains 13 residues. The CDR3, as DNA: TGTGCCAGCAGCTTGTATCAGGGCTACGAGCAGTACTTC. Its translation: CASSLYQGYEQYF.

This clone was picked up one time. The chain is built from TRBV27 and TRBJ1-4, with 9 bases lining up with TRBD1. CDR3 length: 13 amino acids. Germline values: CDR1 MNHEY, CDR2 SMNVEV (reference sequence). Germline trimming cut 6 bases from V and 8 bases from J; bases unmatched to any gene: 4. The CDR3 loop reads CASRETGGEKLFF. For the CDR3, the DNA is TGTGCCAGCAGGGAGACAGGGGGGGAAAAACTGTTTTTT.

V and J are TRBV11-3 and TRBJ1-5; D might be TRBD1 (5 bases). Trimming pared 2 bases from V and 4 bases from J, leaving 9 bases between. The CDR3 is 14 amino acids. Per the germline V gene, CDR1 is SGHNT and CDR2 is YENEEA. CDR3 loop: CASSLSGNNQPQHF. Here the CDR3 DNA reads TGTGCCAGCAGCTTATCAGGGAATAATCAGCCCCAGCATTTT.

V and J are TRBV5-1 and TRBJ2-7, with 7 bases lining up with TRBD2. Germline loops: CDR1 SGHRS, CDR2 YFSETQ. Germline trimming cut 2 bases from V and 5 bases from J; bases unmatched to any gene: 7. The CDR3 is 14 residues long. CDR3 region: CASSLGLDTHEQYF. CDR3 DNA sequence: TGCGCCAGCAGCTTAGGACTAGACACTCACGAGCAGTACTTC.

The CDR3 DNA follows: TGTGCCAGCAGCCCCCACCTAAGGGTCGGCGGGGGTACACGTGATACGCAGTATTTT. Protein sequence: CASSPHLRVGGGTRDTQYF. The chain uses TRBV7-6 and TRBJ2-3, with 7 nucleotides matching TRBD2. The CDR3 has 19 amino acids. Germline CDR1 is SGHVS and CDR2 is FNYEAQ. V was clipped by 5 bases and J by 6 bases; unmatched bases: 23. Together with reference TRBV7-6 and TRBJ2-3, the CDR3 gives the full variable domain: GAGVSQSPRYKVTKRGQDVALRCDPISGHVSLYWYRQALGQGPEFLTYFNYEAQQDKSGLPNDRFSAERPEGSISTLTIQRTEQRDSAMYRCASSPHLRVGGGTRDTQYFGPGTRLTVL.

This chain links TRBV19 with TRBJ1-4; D is perhaps TRBD1 (5 bases). V was clipped by 5 bases and J by 3 bases, with 10 bases between them. Germline lookup yields CDR1 LNHDA and CDR2 SQIVND (reference sequence). This CDR3 is 14 amino acids long. CDR3 in amino acids: CASSRGRANEKLFF. The DNA for the CDR3 is TGTGCCAGTAGTCGGGGGAGGGCTAATGAAAAACTGTTTTTT.

The chain joins TRBV18 to TRBJ2-3; 7 bases are shared with TRBD2. Germline CDR1 and CDR2: KGHSH and LQKENI. Germline trimming cut 2 bases from V and 8 bases from J; bases unmatched to any gene: 10. This CDR3 is 15 amino acids long. The CDR3 reads CASSPAGVSGGTQYF. CDR3 DNA: TGTGCCAGCTCACCAGCCGGGGTTTCGGGAGGTACGCAGTATTTT. Based on the CDR3 plus reference TRBV18 and TRBJ2-3, the full variable domain is NAGVMQNPRHLVRRRGQEARLRCSPMKGHSHVYWYRQLPEEGLKFMVYLQKENIIDESGMPKERFSAEFPKEGPSILRIQQVVRGDSAAYFCASSPAGVSGGTQYFGPGTRLTVL.

This chain connects TRBV5-4 to TRBJ1-3; D ambiguous. V was clipped by 8 bases and J by 2 bases, with 14 bases between them. Germline assignment: CDR1 SGHNT and CDR2 YYREEE (reference sequence). This CDR3 contains 14 residues. The CDR3 DNA follows: TGTGCCAGTCAGGCGCCAGGAACTGGAAACACCATATATTTT. Protein: CASQAPGTGNTIYF.

The chain carries TRBV5-1 and TRBJ2-6, with a possible D match to TRBD2 (6 bases). The germline gives CDR1 SGHRS, CDR2 YFSETQ. Trimming took 1 base from V and 4 from J, leaving 12 bases between them. The CDR3 is 16 residues long. DNA of the CDR3: TGCGCCAGCAGCTTGTTTTCCGCGGGAGGGGCCAACGTCCTGACTTTC. It yields the protein CASSLFSAGGANVLTF. Drawing the rest from reference TRBV5-1 and TRBJ2-6, the complete variable domain is KAGVTQTPRYLIKTRGQQVTLSCSPISGHRSVSWYQQTPGQGLQFLFEYFSETQRNKGNFPGRFSGRQFSNSRSEMNVSTLELGDSALYLCASSLFSAGGANVLTFGAGSRLTVL.

The chain is built from TRBV7-2 and TRBJ2-7, with a possible D match to TRBD2 (6 bases). The CDR3 contains 14 residues. CDR1 and CDR2 from the germline V gene are SGHTA and FQGNSA. V was shortened by 5 bases and J by 0 bases, with 11 bases between the two germline ends. CDR3 residues: CASSGRGSSYEQYF. Written as DNA, the CDR3 is TGTGCCAGCAGCGGACGGGGGAGCTCCTACGAGCAGTACTTC.

The chain links TRBV19 to TRBJ2-2, with D possibly TRBD1 on 6 matching bases. Germline CDR1 LNHDA, CDR2 SQIVND (reference sequence). The ends were cut back, 3 bases at V and 5 bases at J, with 13 bases in the middle. The CDR3 consists of 15 residues. The CDR3 nucleotides read TGTGCCAGTAGTATGTCAGGGGAACGTACCGGGGAGCTGTTTTTT. Its protein product is CASSMSGERTGELFF.

This clone was found a few times. The V and J genes are TRBV2 and TRBJ1-6; D possibly corresponds to TRBD1 (6 bases). Germline CDR1 reads SNHLY; CDR2 reads FYNNEI. CDR3 length: 13 amino acids. V shed 4 bases and J shed 16 bases, with 17 bases lying between them. The CDR3 bases are TGTGCCAGCAGTGGACAGGCCAGGATCTCTCTCCACTTT. Translation: CASSGQARISLHF.

This chain uses TRBV7-2 with TRBJ2-7, with TRBD2 matching 10 bases. This CDR3 spans 15 amino acids. Per the germline V gene, CDR1 is SGHTA and CDR2 is FQGNSA. The ends lost 1 base at V and 3 bases at J; junction bases unmatched: 3. The DNA for the CDR3 is TGTGCCAGCAGCTTAGTAGCGGGGGGTAACTACGAGCAGTACTTC. Amino acids: CASSLVAGGNYEQYF.

This clone has just a few counts. V and J are TRBV9 and TRBJ1-2, with D uncertain. V was trimmed by 6 bases and J by 7 bases, leaving 13 bases between them. This CDR3 comprises 12 residues. Germline CDR1 is SGDLS and CDR2 is YYNGEE. The CDR3 protein is CASNAFQAGYTF. DNA for the CDR3: TGTGCCAGCAACGCATTTCAGGCTGGCTACACCTTC.

The chain employs TRBV6-5 and TRBJ1-6; TRBD1 matches 7 bases. The length of the CDR3 is 14 residues. Germline CDR1 MNHEY, CDR2 SVGAGI. Unmatched junction bases numbered 5, after V lost 2 bases and J lost 10 bases. The chain's CDR3 is CASSYLTGNSPLHF. CDR3 nucleotides: TGTGCCAGCAGTTACCTGACAGGGAACTCACCCCTCCACTTT.

This clone appeared a single time. The V and J genes are TRBV15 and TRBJ1-2, with D uncertain. The CDR3 totals 11 residues. The V end was cut by 9 bases, the J end by 2 bases, with 7 bases between. Germline lookup yields CDR1 LNHNV and CDR2 YYDKDF (reference sequence). This chain's CDR3 is CATATNYGYTF. The CDR3 DNA follows: TGTGCCACAGCGACCAACTATGGCTACACCTTC.

V gene TRBV9 combines with J gene TRBJ2-2, with D hard to call. Trimming took off 4 bases at V and 10 bases at J, with 8 bases between the two ends. Per germline, CDR1 SGDLS and CDR2 YYNGEE. This CDR3 has 11 residues. CDR3 in DNA: TGTGCCAGCAGCCAACGAGAGGAGCTGTTTTTT. This sequence encodes CASSQREELFF.

CDR3 DNA: TGCGCCAGCAGCCTCGGAGGAAAGGACGTAAACTATGGCTACACCTTC. This gives the protein CASSLGGKDVNYGYTF. This chain connects TRBV5-1 to TRBJ1-2; D ambiguous. V was cut by 4 bases and J by 2 bases, with 18 bases left in between. The germline V gene encodes CDR1 SGHRS and CDR2 YFSETQ. CDR3 length: 16 amino acids.